This T cell receptor beta chain was obtained from a study of T cell responses to AZD1222 COVID-19 vaccine. This CDR3 is 15 amino acids long. CDR1 is SGHKS, CDR2 YYEKEE, per germline (reference sequence). V was cut by 4 bases and J by 3 bases, with 13 bases left in between. The assay was immunoSEQ multiplex PCR, and TCRdb's table has in-frame clones only and misses some. Here the sample spans some 160,000 clones, about 83% being singletons. This clonotype was sampled from an adult who received the AZD1222 COVID-19 vaccine. The sample consisted of peripheral blood, taken 28 days after the second AZD1222 dose. The chain uses TRBV5-5 and TRBJ1-4, with D possibly matching TRBD1 (6 bases). This chain's CDR3 is CASSLGGLANEKLFF. The CDR3 bases are TGTGCCAGCAGCCTTGGGGGGCTGGCTAATGAAAAACTGTTTTTT.